This record concerns one T cell receptor (beta chain) sequence. Assay used: immunoSEQ multiplex PCR; TCRdb lists only in-frame clones, some missing. The sample shows about half a million clones, 88% of them seen only once. With V trimmed by 5 bases and J by 0 bases, 3 bases remained unmatched. This CDR3 contains 14 residues. CDR1 and CDR2 from the germline V gene are MNHEY and SVGAGI. The data stem from a study of blood T cell repertoires in COVID-19. The receptor was isolated from a woman aged 60 to 75 who had recovered from COVID-19. Sequencing was carried out using PBMCs or T cells enriched from blood (not recorded which). This sequence joins TRBV6-5 and TRBJ1-2; TRBD1 matches at 7 bases. CDR3 sequence: CASSQGQTNYGYTF. The CDR3, as DNA: TGTGCCAGCAGTCAGGGACAGACTAACTATGGCTACACCTTC.